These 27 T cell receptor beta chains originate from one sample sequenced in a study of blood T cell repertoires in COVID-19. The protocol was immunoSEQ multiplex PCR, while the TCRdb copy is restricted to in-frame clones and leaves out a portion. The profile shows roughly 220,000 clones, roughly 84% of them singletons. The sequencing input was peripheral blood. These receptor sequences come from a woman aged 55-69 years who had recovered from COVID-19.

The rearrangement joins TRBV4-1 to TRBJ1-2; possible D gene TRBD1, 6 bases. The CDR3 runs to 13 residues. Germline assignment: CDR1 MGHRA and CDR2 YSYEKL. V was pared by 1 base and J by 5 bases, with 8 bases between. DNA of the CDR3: TGCGCCAGCAGCCAAGCTACAGGGTATGGCTACACCTTC. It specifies CASSQATGYGYTF.

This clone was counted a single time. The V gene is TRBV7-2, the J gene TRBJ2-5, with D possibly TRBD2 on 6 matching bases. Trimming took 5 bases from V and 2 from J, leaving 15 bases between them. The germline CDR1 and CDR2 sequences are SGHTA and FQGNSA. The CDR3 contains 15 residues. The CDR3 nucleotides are TGTGCCAGCAGCCTTCGTGGCGGGGAGCAAGAGACCCAGTACTTC. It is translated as CASSLRGGEQETQYF.

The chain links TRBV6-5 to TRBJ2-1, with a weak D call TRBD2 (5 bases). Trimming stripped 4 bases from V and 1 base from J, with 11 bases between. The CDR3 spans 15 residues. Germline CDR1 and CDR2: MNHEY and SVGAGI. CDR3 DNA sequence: TGTGCCAGCAGTTCCCCCGGACTTTCCTACAATGAGCAGTTCTTC. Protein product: CASSSPGLSYNEQFF.

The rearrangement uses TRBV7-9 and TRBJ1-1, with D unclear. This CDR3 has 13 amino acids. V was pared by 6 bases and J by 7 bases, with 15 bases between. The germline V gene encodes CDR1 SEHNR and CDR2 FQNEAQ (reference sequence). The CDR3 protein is CASRFGAGNEAFF. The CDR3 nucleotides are TGTGCCAGCAGGTTTGGCGCCGGGAATGAAGCTTTCTTT.

The CDR3 sequence is CASSLSGGPGTDTQYF. Here the CDR3 DNA reads TGTGCCAGCAGCCTGAGCGGGGGACCGGGCACAGATACGCAGTATTTT. The chain couples TRBV9 to TRBJ2-3; 8 nucleotides agree with TRBD2. CDR1 and CDR2 (germline): SGDLS, YYNGEE. J gave up 1 base and V 4 bases, and 8 bases lay outside the gene matches. The CDR3 is 16 residues long. The entire variable domain, with the rest obtained from reference TRBV9 and TRBJ2-3, is as follows: DSGVTQTPKHLITATGQRVTLRCSPRSGDLSVYWYQQSLDQGLQFLIQYYNGEERAKGNILERFSAQQFPDLHSELNLSSLELGDSALYFCASSLSGGPGTDTQYFGPGTRLTVL.

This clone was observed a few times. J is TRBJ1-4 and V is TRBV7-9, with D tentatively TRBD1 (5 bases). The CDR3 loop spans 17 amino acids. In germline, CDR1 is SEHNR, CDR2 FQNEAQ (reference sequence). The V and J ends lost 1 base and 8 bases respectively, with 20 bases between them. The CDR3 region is CASSLGHRSPSREKLFF. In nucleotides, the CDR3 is TGTGCCAGCAGCTTAGGTCACAGGAGCCCTTCCCGCGAAAAACTGTTTTTT.

The CDR3 spells CASSARGQGQETQYF. In DNA, the CDR3 is TGTGCCAGCAGCGCCCGGGGACAGGGCCAAGAGACCCAGTACTTC. J is TRBJ2-5 and V is TRBV11-2, with 9 bases fitting TRBD1. This CDR3 is built from 15 residues. V shed 5 bases, J shed 1 base, and the junction held 5 bases outside the gene matches. Germline V gene lookup returns CDR1 SGHAT and CDR2 FQNNGV. The full variable domain, in which reference TRBV11-2 and TRBJ2-5 provide the parts outside the CDR3, is EAGVAQSPRYKIIEKRQSVAFWCNPISGHATLYWYQQILGQGPKLLIQFQNNGVVDDSQLPKDRFSAERLKGVDSTLKIQPAKLEDSAVYLCASSARGQGQETQYFGPGTRLLVL.

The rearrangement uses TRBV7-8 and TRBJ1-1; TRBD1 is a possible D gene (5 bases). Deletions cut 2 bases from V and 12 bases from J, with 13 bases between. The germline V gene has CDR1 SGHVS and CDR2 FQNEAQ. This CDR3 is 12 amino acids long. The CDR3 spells CASSLPPGGTFF. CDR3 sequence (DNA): TGTGCCAGCAGCTTACCCCCCGGGGGAACTTTCTTT.

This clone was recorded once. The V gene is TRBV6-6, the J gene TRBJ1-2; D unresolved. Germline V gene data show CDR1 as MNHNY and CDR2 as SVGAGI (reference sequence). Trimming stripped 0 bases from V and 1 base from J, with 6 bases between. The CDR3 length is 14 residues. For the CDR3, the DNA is TGTGCCAGCAGTTACTCCAGATTTAACTATGGCTACACCTTC. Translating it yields CASSYSRFNYGYTF.

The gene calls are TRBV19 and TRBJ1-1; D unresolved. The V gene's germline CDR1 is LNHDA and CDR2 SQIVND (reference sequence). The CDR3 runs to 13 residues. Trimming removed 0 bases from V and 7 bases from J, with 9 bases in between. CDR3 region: CASSIEAGNEAFF. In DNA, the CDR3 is TGTGCCAGTAGTATAGAAGCGGGAAATGAAGCTTTCTTT. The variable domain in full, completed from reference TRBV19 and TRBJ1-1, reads DGGITQSPKYLFRKEGQNVTLSCEQNLNHDAMYWYRQDPGQGLRLIYYSQIVNDFQKGDIAEGYSVSREKKESFPLTVTSAQKNPTAFYLCASSIEAGNEAFFGQGTRLTVV.

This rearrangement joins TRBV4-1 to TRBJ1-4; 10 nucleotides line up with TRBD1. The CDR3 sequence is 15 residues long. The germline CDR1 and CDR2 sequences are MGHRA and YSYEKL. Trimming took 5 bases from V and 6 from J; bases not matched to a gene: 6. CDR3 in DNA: TGCGCCAGCAGCGAACCCGGGACAGGGGATGAAAAACTGTTTTTT. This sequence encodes CASSEPGTGDEKLFF.

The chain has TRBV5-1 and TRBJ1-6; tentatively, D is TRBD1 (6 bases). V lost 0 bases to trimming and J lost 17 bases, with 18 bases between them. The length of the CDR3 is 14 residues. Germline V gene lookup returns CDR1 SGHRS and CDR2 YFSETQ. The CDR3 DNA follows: TGCGCCAGCAGCTTGGCCGGACTGGAAAAGGGGGTCCACTTT. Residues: CASSLAGLEKGVHF.

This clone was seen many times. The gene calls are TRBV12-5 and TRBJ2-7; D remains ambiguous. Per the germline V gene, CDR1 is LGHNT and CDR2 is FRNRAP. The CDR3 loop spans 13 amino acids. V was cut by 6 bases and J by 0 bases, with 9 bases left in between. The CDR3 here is CASGFPSSYEQYF. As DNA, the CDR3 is TGTGCTAGTGGCTTCCCCAGCTCCTACGAGCAGTACTTC.

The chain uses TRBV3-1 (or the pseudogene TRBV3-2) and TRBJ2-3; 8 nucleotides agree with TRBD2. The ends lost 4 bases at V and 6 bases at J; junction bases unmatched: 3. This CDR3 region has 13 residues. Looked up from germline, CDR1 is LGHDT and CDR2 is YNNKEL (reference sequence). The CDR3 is CASSPGGRDTQYF. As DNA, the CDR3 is TGTGCCAGCAGCCCGGGAGGGAGGGATACGCAGTATTTT.

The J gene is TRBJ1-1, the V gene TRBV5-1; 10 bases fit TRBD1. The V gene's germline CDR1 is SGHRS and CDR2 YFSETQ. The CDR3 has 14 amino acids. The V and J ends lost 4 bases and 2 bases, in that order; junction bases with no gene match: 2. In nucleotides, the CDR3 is TGCGCCAGCAGCCGACAGGGGGCCAACACTGAAGCTTTCTTT. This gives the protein CASSRQGANTEAFF.

Here the CDR3 DNA reads TGTGCCACCAGCAGAGCAAAGGGCCAGGGAGGTGGGGCTTTCTTT. Translating it yields CATSRAKGQGGGAFF. The chain links TRBV15 to TRBJ1-1, with D perhaps matching TRBD1 (5 bases). Germline loops: CDR1 LNHNV, CDR2 YYDKDF (reference sequence). The CDR3 sequence is 15 residues long. V dropped 1 base and J dropped 11 bases, with 20 bases sitting between them.

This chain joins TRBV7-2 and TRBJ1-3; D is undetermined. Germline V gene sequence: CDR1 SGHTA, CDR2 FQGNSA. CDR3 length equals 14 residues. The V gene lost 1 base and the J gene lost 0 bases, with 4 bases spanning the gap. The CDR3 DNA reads TGTGCCAGCAGCTTAGTTAGCTCTGGAAACACCATATATTTT. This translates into CASSLVSSGNTIYF.

The CDR3 here is CASSLLRQPYSNQPQHF. The CDR3 DNA is TGTGCCAGCAGCCTCCTTAGACAGCCTTATAGCAATCAGCCCCAGCATTTT. The chain recombines TRBV6-4 with TRBJ1-5; D possibly corresponds to TRBD1 (5 bases). The CDR3 length is 17 residues. From germline, CDR1 is MRHNA and CDR2 SNTAGT. V was pared by 6 bases and J by 0 bases, with 18 bases between.

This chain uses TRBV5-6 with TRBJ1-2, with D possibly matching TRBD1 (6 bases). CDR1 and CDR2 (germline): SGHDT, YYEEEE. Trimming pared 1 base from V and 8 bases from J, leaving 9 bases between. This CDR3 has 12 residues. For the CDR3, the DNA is TGTGCCAGCAGCTTGAAGGGGGACGGCTACACCTTC. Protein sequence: CASSLKGDGYTF.

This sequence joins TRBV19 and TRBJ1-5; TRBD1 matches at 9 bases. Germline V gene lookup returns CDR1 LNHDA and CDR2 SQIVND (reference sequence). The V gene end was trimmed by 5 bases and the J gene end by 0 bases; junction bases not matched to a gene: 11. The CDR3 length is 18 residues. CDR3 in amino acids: CASSPRAGQGDSNQPQHF. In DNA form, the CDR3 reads TGTGCCAGTAGTCCAAGAGCGGGACAGGGCGATAGCAATCAGCCCCAGCATTTT. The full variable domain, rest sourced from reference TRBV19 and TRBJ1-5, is DGGITQSPKYLFRKEGQNVTLSCEQNLNHDAMYWYRQDPGQGLRLIYYSQIVNDFQKGDIAEGYSVSREKKESFPLTVTSAQKNPTAFYLCASSPRAGQGDSNQPQHFGDGTRLSIL.

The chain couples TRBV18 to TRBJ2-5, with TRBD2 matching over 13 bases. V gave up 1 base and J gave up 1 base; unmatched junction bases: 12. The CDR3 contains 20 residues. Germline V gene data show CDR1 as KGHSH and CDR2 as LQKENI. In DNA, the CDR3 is TGTGCCAGCTCACCACTTCCGGGACTAGCGGGACCCCGGTCCCAAGAGACCCAGTACTTC. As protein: CASSPLPGLAGPRSQETQYF. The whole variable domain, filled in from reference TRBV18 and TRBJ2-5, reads NAGVMQNPRHLVRRRGQEARLRCSPMKGHSHVYWYRQLPEEGLKFMVYLQKENIIDESGMPKERFSAEFPKEGPSILRIQQVVRGDSAAYFCASSPLPGLAGPRSQETQYFGPGTRLLVL.

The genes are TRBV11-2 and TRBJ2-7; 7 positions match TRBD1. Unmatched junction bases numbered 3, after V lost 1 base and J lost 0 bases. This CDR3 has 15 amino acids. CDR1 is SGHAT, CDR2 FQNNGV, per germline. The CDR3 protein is CASSLVGTASYEQYF. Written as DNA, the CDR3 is TGTGCCAGCAGCTTAGTGGGGACAGCCTCCTACGAGCAGTACTTC.

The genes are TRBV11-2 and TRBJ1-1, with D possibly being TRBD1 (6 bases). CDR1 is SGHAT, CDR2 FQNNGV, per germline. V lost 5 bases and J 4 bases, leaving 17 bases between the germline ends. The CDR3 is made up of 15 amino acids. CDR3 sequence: CASSPITGRFTEAFF. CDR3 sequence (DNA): TGTGCCAGCAGCCCCATTACAGGGAGATTCACTGAAGCTTTCTTT.

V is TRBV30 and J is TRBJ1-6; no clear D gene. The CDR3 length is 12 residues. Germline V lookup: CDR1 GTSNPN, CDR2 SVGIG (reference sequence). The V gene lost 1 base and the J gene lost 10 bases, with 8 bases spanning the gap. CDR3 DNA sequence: TGTGCCTGGAGTGCCCTCCCCTCACCCCTCCACTTT. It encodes CAWSALPSPLHF. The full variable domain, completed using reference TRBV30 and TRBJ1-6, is SQTIHQWPATLVQPVGSPLSLECTVEGTSNPNLYWYRQAAGRGLQLLFYSVGIGQISSEVPQNLSASRPQDRQFILSSKKLLLSDSGFYLCAWSALPSPLHFGNGTRLTVT.

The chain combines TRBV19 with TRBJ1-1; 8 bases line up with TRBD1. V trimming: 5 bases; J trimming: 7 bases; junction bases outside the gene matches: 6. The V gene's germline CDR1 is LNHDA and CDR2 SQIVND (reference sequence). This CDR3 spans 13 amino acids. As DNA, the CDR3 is TGTGCCAGTAGTTCCCAGGGGGCGGGTGAAGCTTTCTTT. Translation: CASSSQGAGEAFF.

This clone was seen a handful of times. The DNA for the CDR3 is TGTGCCAGTAGCAAAAAAGGACTAGCGGGGGGGTATCTTACAGATACGCAGTATTTT. Residues: CASSKKGLAGGYLTDTQYF. This chain joins TRBV19 and TRBJ2-3; 15 bases fit TRBD2. The germline CDR1 and CDR2 sequences are LNHDA and SQIVND (reference sequence). This CDR3 contains 19 residues. V shed 6 bases, J shed 3 bases, and the junction held 13 bases outside the gene matches.

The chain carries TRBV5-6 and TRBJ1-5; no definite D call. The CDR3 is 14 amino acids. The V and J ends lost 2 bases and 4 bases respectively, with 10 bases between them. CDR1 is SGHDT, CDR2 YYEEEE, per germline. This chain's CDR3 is CASSLRTGNQPQHF. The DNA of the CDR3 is TGTGCCAGCAGCTTAAGGACGGGAAATCAGCCCCAGCATTTT.